A single sample gave rise to the 8 T cell receptor beta chains below, sequenced in a study of identical twins' blood T cells. One entry per CDR3 protein results from TCRdb running MiXCR on the 5' RACE reads. The sample records fewer than 450,000 distinct CDR3 sequences, over 25% being singletons. The material sequenced was PBMCs. The source of these receptors is a woman aged 18-49 years in good health.

This clonotype was seen a handful of times. V gene TRBV20-1 combines with J gene TRBJ2-7; D is ambiguous. The CDR3 is 10 residues long. Trimming took 3 bases from V and 4 from J, leaving 4 bases between them. Germline V gene lookup returns CDR1 DFQATT and CDR2 SNEGSKA (reference sequence). For the CDR3, the DNA is TGCAGTGCTAGTGCGTACGAGCAGTACTTC. Translation: CSASAYEQYF.

J is TRBJ1-2 and V is TRBV20-1; D is unclear. The CDR3 extends over 12 amino acids. CDR1 and CDR2 (germline): DFQATT, SNEGSKA (reference sequence). Trimming stripped 5 bases from V and 4 bases from J, with 11 bases between. CDR3 amino acids: CSAWRPPYGYTF. The CDR3 coding sequence is TGCAGTGCTTGGAGGCCTCCCTATGGCTACACCTTC.

The V and J genes are TRBV19 and TRBJ1-5; perhaps TRBD1 as D (6 bases). V lost 4 bases to trimming and J lost 2 bases, with 15 bases between them. Germline V gene lookup returns CDR1 LNHDA and CDR2 SQIVND (reference sequence). The CDR3 consists of 16 residues. The DNA for the CDR3 is TGTGCCAGTAGTAGCGGCGGGGGCTGGGGCAATCAGCCCCAGCATTTT. It yields the protein CASSSGGGWGNQPQHF. Together with reference TRBV19 and TRBJ1-5, the CDR3 gives the full variable domain: DGGITQSPKYLFRKEGQNVTLSCEQNLNHDAMYWYRQDPGQGLRLIYYSQIVNDFQKGDIAEGYSVSREKKESFPLTVTSAQKNPTAFYLCASSSGGGWGNQPQHFGDGTRLSIL.

Details on this clonotype: An end of the junction does not agree with germline; a read error may underlie this. The chain combines TRBV20-1 with TRBJ2-2; TRBD2 matches 10 bases. The CDR3 contains 16 residues. Germline values: CDR1 DFQATT, CDR2 SNEGSKA (reference sequence). The CDR3 nucleotides read TGCAGTGCTTTGGGGGGTCCTAGCGGGAGAGCCGGGGAGCTGCTTTTT. Protein: CSALGGPSGRAGELLF.

This clonotype was picked up a small number of times. The chain joins TRBV7-8 to TRBJ2-5; D is uncertain. CDR1 is SGHVS, CDR2 FQNEAQ, per germline. Trimming took off 6 bases at V and 1 base at J, with 9 bases between the two ends. This CDR3 is 13 amino acids long. The chain's CDR3 is CASRQRFQETQYF. The CDR3, as DNA: TGTGCCAGCAGACAGAGGTTCCAAGAGACCCAGTACTTC. The whole variable domain, remainder taken from reference TRBV7-8 and TRBJ2-5, is GAGVSQSPRYKVAKRGQDVALRCDPISGHVSLFWYQQALGQGPEFLTYFQNEAQLDKSGLPSDRFFAERPEGSVSTLKIQRTQQEDSAVYLCASRQRFQETQYFGPGTRLLVL.

A few counts support this clonotype. The chain carries TRBV2 and TRBJ1-4; D is unclear. The CDR3 is 14 residues long. CDR1 is SNHLY and CDR2 is FYNNEI in the germline V gene. V dropped 7 bases and J dropped 4 bases, with 13 bases sitting between them. The chain's CDR3 is CASTQSPFNEKLFF. CDR3 sequence (DNA): TGTGCCAGCACTCAATCTCCCTTTAATGAAAAACTGTTTTTT.

The chain links TRBV20-1 to TRBJ1-1; 10 bases are shared with TRBD1. Looked up from germline, CDR1 is DFQATT and CDR2 is SNEGSKA (reference sequence). The CDR3 has 13 amino acids. V was pared by 6 bases and J by 0 bases, with 1 base of the junction left unmatched. Written as DNA, the CDR3 is TGCAGTGCCGGGACAGGGGTGAACACTGAAGCTTTCTTT. This encodes CSAGTGVNTEAFF.

The genes are TRBV11-2 and TRBJ2-2, with TRBD2 matching 8 bases. With V trimmed by 6 bases and J by 8 bases, 8 bases remained unmatched. The CDR3 loop spans 14 amino acids. Germline CDR1 SGHAT, CDR2 FQNNGV. CDR3 residues: CASSTSGAWGELFF. CDR3 nucleotides: TGTGCCAGCAGTACTAGCGGCGCCTGGGGGGAGCTGTTTTTT.